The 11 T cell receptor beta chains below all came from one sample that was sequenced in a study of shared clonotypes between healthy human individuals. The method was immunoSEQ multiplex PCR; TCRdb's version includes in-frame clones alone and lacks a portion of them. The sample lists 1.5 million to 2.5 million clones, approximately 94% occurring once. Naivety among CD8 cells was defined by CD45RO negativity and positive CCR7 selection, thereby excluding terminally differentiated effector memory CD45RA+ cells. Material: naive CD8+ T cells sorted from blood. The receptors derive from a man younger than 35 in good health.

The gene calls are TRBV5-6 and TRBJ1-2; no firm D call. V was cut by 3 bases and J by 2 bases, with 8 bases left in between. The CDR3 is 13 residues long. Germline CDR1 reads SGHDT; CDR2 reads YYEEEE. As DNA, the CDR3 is TGTGCCAGCAGCTCGGAATTAAACTATGGCTACACCTTC. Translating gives CASSSELNYGYTF. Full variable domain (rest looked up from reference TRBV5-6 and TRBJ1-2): DAGVTQSPTHLIKTRGQQVTLRCSPKSGHDTVSWYQQALGQGPQFIFQYYEEEERQRGNFPDRFSGHQFPNYSSELNVNALLLGDSALYLCASSSELNYGYTFGSGTRLTVV.

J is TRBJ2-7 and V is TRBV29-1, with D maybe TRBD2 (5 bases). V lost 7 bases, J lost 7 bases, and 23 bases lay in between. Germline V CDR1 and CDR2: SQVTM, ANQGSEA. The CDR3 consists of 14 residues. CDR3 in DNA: TGCAGCGCAGGACCGACCCCCAATACGGGAGAGCAGTACTTC. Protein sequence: CSAGPTPNTGEQYF.

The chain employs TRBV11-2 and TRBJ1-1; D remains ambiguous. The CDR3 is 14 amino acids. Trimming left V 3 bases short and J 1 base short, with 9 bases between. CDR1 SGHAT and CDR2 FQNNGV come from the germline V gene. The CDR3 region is CASSLGNSNTEAFF. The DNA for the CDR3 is TGTGCCAGCAGCTTGGGGAACTCGAACACTGAAGCTTTCTTT.

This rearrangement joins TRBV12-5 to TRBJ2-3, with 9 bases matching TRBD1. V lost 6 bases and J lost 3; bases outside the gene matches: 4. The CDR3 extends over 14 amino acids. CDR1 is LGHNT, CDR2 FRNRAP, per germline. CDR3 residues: CASGRDRVTDTQYF. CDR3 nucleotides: TGTGCTAGTGGGCGGGACAGGGTAACAGATACGCAGTATTTT.

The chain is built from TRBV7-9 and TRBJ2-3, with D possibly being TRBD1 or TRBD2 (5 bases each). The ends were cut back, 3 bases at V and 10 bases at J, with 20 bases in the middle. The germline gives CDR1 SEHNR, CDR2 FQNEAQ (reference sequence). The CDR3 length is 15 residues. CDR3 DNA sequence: TGTGCCAGCAGCTTTTCGGGGACGGATGGGGATGCGCAGTATTTT. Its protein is CASSFSGTDGDAQYF.

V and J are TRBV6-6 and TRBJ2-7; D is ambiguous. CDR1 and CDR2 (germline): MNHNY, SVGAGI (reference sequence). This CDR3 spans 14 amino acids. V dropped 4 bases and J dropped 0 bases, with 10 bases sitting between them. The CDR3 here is CASSFRTASYEQYF. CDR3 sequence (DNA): TGTGCCAGCAGTTTTCGGACGGCCTCCTACGAGCAGTACTTC.

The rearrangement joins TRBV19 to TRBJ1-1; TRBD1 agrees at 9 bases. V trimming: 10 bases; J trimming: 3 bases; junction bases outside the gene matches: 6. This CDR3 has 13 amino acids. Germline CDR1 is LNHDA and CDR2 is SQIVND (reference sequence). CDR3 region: CATSRQGDTEAFF. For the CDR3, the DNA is TGTGCCACCTCCCGACAGGGGGACACTGAAGCTTTCTTT.

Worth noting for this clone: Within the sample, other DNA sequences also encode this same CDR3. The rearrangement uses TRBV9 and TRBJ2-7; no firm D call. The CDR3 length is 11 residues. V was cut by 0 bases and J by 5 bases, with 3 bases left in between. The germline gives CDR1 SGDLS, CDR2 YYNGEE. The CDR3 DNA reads TGTGCCAGCAGCGTAGGGGACGAGCAGTACTTC. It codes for CASSVGDEQYF. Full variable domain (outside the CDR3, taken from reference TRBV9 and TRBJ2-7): DSGVTQTPKHLITATGQRVTLRCSPRSGDLSVYWYQQSLDQGLQFLIQYYNGEERAKGNILERFSAQQFPDLHSELNLSSLELGDSALYFCASSVGDEQYFGPGTRLTVT.

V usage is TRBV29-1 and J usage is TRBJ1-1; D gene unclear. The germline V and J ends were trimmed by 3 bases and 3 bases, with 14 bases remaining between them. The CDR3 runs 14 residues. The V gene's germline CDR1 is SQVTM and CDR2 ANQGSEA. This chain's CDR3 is CSVDRDGAYTEAFF. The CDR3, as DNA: TGCAGCGTTGATCGAGACGGTGCTTACACTGAAGCTTTCTTT.

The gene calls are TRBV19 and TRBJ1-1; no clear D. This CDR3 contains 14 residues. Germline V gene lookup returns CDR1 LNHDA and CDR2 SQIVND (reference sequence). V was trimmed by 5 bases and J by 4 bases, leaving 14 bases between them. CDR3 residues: CASSPSAGFTEAFF. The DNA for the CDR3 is TGTGCCAGTAGTCCGTCGGCGGGGTTCACTGAAGCTTTCTTT.

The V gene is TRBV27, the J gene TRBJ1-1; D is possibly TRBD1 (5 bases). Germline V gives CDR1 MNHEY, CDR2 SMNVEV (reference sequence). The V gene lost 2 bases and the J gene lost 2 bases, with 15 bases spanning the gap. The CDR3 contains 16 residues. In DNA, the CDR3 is TGTGCCAGCAGTTTAACAGGTCCCGGGGCTAACACTGAAGCTTTCTTT. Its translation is CASSLTGPGANTEAFF.